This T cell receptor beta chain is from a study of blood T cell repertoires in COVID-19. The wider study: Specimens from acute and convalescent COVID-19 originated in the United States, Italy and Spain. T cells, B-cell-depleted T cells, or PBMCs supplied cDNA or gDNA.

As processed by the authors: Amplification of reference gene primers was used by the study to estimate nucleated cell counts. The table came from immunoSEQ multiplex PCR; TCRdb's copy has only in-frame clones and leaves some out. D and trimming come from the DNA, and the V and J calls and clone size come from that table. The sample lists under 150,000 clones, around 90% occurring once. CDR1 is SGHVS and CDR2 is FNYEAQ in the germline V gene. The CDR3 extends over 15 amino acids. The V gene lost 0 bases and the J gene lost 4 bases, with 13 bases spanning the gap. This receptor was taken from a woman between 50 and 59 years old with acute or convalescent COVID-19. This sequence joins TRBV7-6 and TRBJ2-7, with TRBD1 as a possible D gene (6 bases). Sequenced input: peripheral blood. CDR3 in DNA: TGTGCCAGCAGCTTAGCAGGGGGTAAAGCTTACGAGCAGTACTTC. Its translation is CASSLAGGKAYEQYF.